This is a list of T cell receptor beta chains from one sample in a study of blood T cell repertoires in COVID-19. Only in-frame clones appear in the TCRdb table, and some are missing; sequencing was by immunoSEQ multiplex PCR. The data show approximately 240,000 clones, 65% to 90% seen once. The sample was peripheral blood. These receptors came from a woman of 80 years or more with active or convalescent COVID-19. The CDR3 runs from the conserved cysteine through the conserved F or W. A D gene is named only where the DNA matches it firmly. Only part of the rows carry a size: once, few, many, or a class if the clone is expanded.

TRBJ1-1 | TRBV19 | . | . | CASSILLRGMVNRNTEAFF | TGTGCCAGTAGTATTCTCCTCAGGGGTATGGTCAACCGAAACACTGAAGCTTTCTTT
TRBJ2-1 | TRBV7-6 | once | . | CASSLAQGGQRSLSTYNEQFF | TGTGCCAGCAGCTTAGCTCAGGGGGGACAGAGATCTCTTTCTACCTACAATGAGCAGTTCTTC
TRBJ2-1 | TRBV7-6 | . | TRBD1 | CASSFDRGEWNEQFF | TGTGCCAGCAGCTTTGACAGGGGAGAATGGAATGAGCAGTTCTTC
TRBJ2-2 | TRBV24-1 | . | TRBD2 | CATAGLAGGTGELFF | TGTGCCACCGCGGGACTAGCGGGAGGCACCGGGGAGCTGTTTTTT
TRBJ1-6 | TRBV19 | once | TRBD1 | CASSGTGGNSPLHF | TGTGCCAGTAGCGGGACAGGAGGAAATTCACCCCTCCACTTT
TRBJ2-7 | TRBV5-1 | . | . | CASSLWGESYEQYF | TGCGCCAGCAGCTTGTGGGGGGAGTCCTACGAGCAGTACTTC
TRBJ2-1 | TRBV10-2 | . | TRBD2 | CASTPRPSGTDEQFF | TGCGCCAGCACCCCCAGACCTAGCGGGACCGATGAGCAGTTCTTC
TRBJ2-3 | TRBV10-1 | . | TRBD2 | CASSESSGREADTQYF | TGCGCCAGCAGTGAGTCAAGCGGGAGGGAGGCAGATACGCAGTATTTT
TRBJ2-7 | TRBV7-2 | . | . | CASSLGVGVYYEQYF | TGTGCCAGCAGCTTAGGTGTCGGGGTCTACTACGAGCAGTACTTC
TRBJ1-5 | TRBV20-1 | few | . | CSARVRMAQHF | TGCAGTGCTAGAGTGCGCATGGCCCAGCATTTT
TRBJ1-1 | TRBV10-3 | . | . | CAISESGGNAEAFF | TGTGCCATCAGTGAGTCTGGGGGGAACGCTGAAGCTTTCTTT
TRBJ2-2 | TRBV5-1 | . | TRBD1 | CASSRQGSGELFF | TGCGCCAGCAGCCGACAGGGGTCCGGGGAGCTGTTTTTT
TRBJ2-1 | TRBV29-1 | . | . | CSVESESGGRSYNEQFF | TGCAGCGTTGAATCGGAATCGGGGGGCAGGTCCTACAATGAGCAGTTCTTC
TRBJ1-2 | TRBV5-6 | . | . | CASRVTGGINYGYTF | TGTGCCAGCAGAGTGACGGGGGGAATTAACTATGGCTACACCTTC
TRBJ2-5 | TRBV28 | . | . | CASSLSPRGETQYF | TGTGCCAGCAGTTTGTCCCCCAGGGGTGAGACCCAGTACTTC
TRBJ1-4 | TRBV5-1 | . | . | CASSPGLFEKLFF | TGCGCCAGCAGCCCTGGCCTGTTCGAAAAACTGTTTTTT
TRBJ2-3 | TRBV3-1/TRBV3-2 | once | TRBD2 | CASRLSGTSGTDTQYF | TGTGCCAGCAGACTCTCCGGGACTAGCGGCACAGATACGCAGTATTTT
TRBJ2-5 | TRBV3-1/TRBV3-2 | . | TRBD2 | CASSQVLLYQRELVRETQYF | TGTGCCAGCAGCCAAGTACTTTTGTATCAGCGGGAGCTAGTAAGAGAGACCCAGTACTTC
TRBJ1-5 | TRBV7-2 | few | TRBD1 | CASSTTGVSNQPQHF | TGTGCCAGCAGCACCACAGGGGTGAGCAATCAGCCCCAGCATTTT
TRBJ2-2 | TRBV12-3/TRBV12-4 | . | . | CASSFTSGELFF | TGTGCCAGCAGTTTCACCAGCGGGGAGCTGTTTTTT
TRBJ2-1 | TRBV2 | . | TRBD1 | CASRTGGNEQFF | TGTGCCAGTAGGACAGGGGGGAATGAGCAGTTCTTC
TRBJ1-6 | TRBV15 | . | . | CATSSRRNYSPLHF | TGTGCCACCAGCAGTCGCAGGAACTATTCACCCCTCCACTTT
TRBJ1-5 | TRBV6-2/TRBV6-3 | . | TRBD1 | CASSYQGGGRQPQHF | TGTGCCAGCAGTTACCAGGGGGGTGGGCGTCAGCCCCAGCATTTT
TRBJ2-5 | TRBV7-8 | few | TRBD2 | CASSKKVGLAGETQYF | TGTGCCAGCAGCAAAAAGGTCGGACTAGCAGGAGAGACCCAGTACTTC
TRBJ1-2 | TRBV18 | . | TRBD1 | CASSSGTENNYGYTF | TGTGCCAGCTCATCCGGGACAGAGAATAACTATGGCTACACCTTC
TRBJ1-4 | TRBV19 | few | . | CASSSQDRRGKLFF | TGTGCCAGTAGTTCACAAGACCGACGGGGAAAACTGTTTTTT
TRBJ1-1 | TRBV28 | . | . | CASSLWSGNTEAFF | TGTGCCAGCAGTTTATGGTCAGGGAACACTGAAGCTTTCTTT
TRBJ1-1 | TRBV3-1/TRBV3-2 | . | . | CASSTLLPGNGEAFF | TGTGCCAGCTCCACACTACTCCCCGGAAACGGAGAAGCTTTCTTT
TRBJ1-1 | TRBV5-4 | . | . | CASSLGHPAGDTEAFF | TGTGCCAGCAGCTTGGGCCACCCGGCGGGGGACACTGAAGCTTTCTTT
TRBJ1-1 | TRBV7-9 | . | TRBD1 | CASSPPRQGNTEAFF | TGTGCCAGCAGCCCGCCGAGACAGGGAAACACTGAAGCTTTCTTT